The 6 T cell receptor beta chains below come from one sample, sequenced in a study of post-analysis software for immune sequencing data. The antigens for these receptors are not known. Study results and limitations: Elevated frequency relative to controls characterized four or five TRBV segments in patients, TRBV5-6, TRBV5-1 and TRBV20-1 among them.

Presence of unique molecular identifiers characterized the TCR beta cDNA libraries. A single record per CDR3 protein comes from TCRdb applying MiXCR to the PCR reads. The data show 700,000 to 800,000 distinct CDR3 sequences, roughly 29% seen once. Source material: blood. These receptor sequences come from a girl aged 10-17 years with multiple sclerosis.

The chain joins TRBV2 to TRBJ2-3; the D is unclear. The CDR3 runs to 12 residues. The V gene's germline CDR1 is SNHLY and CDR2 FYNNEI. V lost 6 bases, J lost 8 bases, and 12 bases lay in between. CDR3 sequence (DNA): TGTGCCAGCAGCCCGACGGCTGCTACGCAGTATTTT. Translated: CASSPTAATQYF.

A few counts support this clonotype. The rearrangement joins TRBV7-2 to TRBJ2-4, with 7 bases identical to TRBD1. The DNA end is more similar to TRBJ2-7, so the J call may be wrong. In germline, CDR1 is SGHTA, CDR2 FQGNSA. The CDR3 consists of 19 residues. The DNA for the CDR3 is TGTGCCAGCGCTCCTCAGACAGGGCTGAGGGAGCGGCCATACTACGAGCAGTACTTC. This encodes CASAPQTGLRERPYYEQYF.

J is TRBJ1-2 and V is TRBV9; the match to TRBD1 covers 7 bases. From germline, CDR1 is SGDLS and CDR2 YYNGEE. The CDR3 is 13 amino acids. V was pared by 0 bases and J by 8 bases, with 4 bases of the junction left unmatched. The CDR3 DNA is TGTGCCAGCAGCGTAGGAGGGGGCCGGGGCTACACCTTC. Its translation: CASSVGGGRGYTF.

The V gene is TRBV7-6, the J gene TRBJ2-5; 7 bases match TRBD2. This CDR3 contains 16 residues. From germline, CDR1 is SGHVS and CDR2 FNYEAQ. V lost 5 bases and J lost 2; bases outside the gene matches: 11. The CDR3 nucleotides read TGTGCCAGCAGCCTCCGATGGACTAGTGCGCAAGAGACCCAGTACTTC. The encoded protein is CASSLRWTSAQETQYF. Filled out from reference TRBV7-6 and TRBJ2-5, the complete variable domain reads GAGVSQSPRYKVTKRGQDVALRCDPISGHVSLYWYRQALGQGPEFLTYFNYEAQQDKSGLPNDRFSAERPEGSISTLTIQRTEQRDSAMYRCASSLRWTSAQETQYFGPGTRLLVL.

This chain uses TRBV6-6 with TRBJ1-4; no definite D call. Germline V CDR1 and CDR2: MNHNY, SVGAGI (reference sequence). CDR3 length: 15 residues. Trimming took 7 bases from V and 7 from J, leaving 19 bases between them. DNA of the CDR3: TGTGCCAGCACTACCCTAGGCCAGTGGGGTGAAAAACTGTTTTTT. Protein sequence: CASTTLGQWGEKLFF.

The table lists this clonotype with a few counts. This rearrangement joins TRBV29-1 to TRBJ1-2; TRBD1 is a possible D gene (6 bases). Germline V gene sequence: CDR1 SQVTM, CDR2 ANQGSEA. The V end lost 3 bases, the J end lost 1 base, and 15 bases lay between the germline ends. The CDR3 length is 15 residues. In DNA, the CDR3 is TGCAGCGTTGAGGGAGACAGGAAGCTTAACTATGGCTACACCTTC. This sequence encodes CSVEGDRKLNYGYTF.